Following are 27 T cell receptor beta chains from one sample sequenced in a study of T cells in Graves' hyperthyroidism and ophthalmopathy. TCR beta CDR3 sequences were amplified from RNA transcripts. Using the HTBI primer set, a first-round RT-PCR was run on the TCR CDR3. TCRdb itself ran the multiplex PCR reads through MiXCR, one entry per CDR3 protein. The data hold some 600,000 distinct CDR3 sequences, with approximately 15% observed a single time. The sample consisted of blood. These receptors were collected from a woman aged 25 to 39 with Graves' hyperthyroidism that later progressed to Graves' ophthalmopathy.

This clonotype occurred a few times. The rearrangement joins TRBV9 to TRBJ2-2; 7 nucleotides line up with TRBD2. V lost 0 bases, J lost 8 bases, and 4 bases stayed unmatched. The CDR3 spans 14 residues. Germline CDR1 is SGDLS and CDR2 is YYNGEE. DNA for the CDR3: TGTGCCAGCAGCGTAGCTACGGGGGGAGGGGAGCTGTTTTTT. It codes for CASSVATGGGELFF.

This clonotype was seen repeatedly, ten times or more. CDR3 protein: CASSLGGNLNTEAFF. CDR3 in DNA: TGTGCCAGCAGCTTAGGAGGAAATCTTAACACTGAAGCTTTCTTT. This chain joins TRBV11-3 and TRBJ1-1; D is unclear. Per the germline V gene, CDR1 is SGHNT and CDR2 is YENEEA. The CDR3 loop spans 15 amino acids. V gave up 1 base and J gave up 2 bases, with 11 bases separating them.

This clonotype was seen repeatedly, ten times or more. J is TRBJ2-3 and V is TRBV7-3; no clear D. Trimming removed 0 bases at V and 0 bases at J, with 7 bases between. Germline V gene data show CDR1 as SGHTA and CDR2 as FQGTGA. This CDR3 contains 15 residues. Here the CDR3 reads CASSLTLGSTDTQYF. In DNA form, the CDR3 reads TGTGCCAGCAGCTTAACCTTGGGCAGCACAGATACGCAGTATTTT. The full variable domain, completed using reference TRBV7-3 and TRBJ2-3, is GAGVSQTPSNKVTEKGKYVELRCDPISGHTALYWYRQSLGQGPEFLIYFQGTGAADDSGLPNDRFFAVRPEGSVSTLKIQRTERGDSAVYLCASSLTLGSTDTQYFGPGTRLTVL.

The chain carries TRBV6-1 and TRBJ1-1; no reliable D call. In germline, CDR1 is MNHNS, CDR2 SASEGT. V was clipped by 2 bases and J by 6 bases, with 10 bases between them. This CDR3 contains 13 residues. CDR3 sequence reads: CASSERTPPEAFF. CDR3 DNA: TGTGCCAGCAGTGAAAGGACCCCCCCTGAAGCTTTCTTT.

This clonotype appeared a few times. This chain links TRBV30 with TRBJ2-7; no clear D gene. Trimming removed 1 base from V and 1 base from J, with 11 bases in between. CDR3 size: 14 residues. Per germline, CDR1 GTSNPN and CDR2 SVGIG (reference sequence). The CDR3 sequence is CAWSDQPISYEQYF. In nucleotides, the CDR3 is TGTGCCTGGAGTGATCAACCAATATCCTACGAGCAGTACTTC.

This clonotype appeared many times. This sequence joins TRBV30 and TRBJ1-1; D call uncertain. The germline V gene has CDR1 GTSNPN and CDR2 SVGIG (reference sequence). Trimming removed 0 bases at V and 6 bases at J, with 11 bases between. This CDR3 region has 13 residues. CDR3 in DNA: TGTGCCTGGAGTGTAGTTCCAAGTGCTGAAGCTTTCTTT. This sequence encodes CAWSVVPSAEAFF.

This clonotype occurred many times. The chain carries TRBV29-1 and TRBJ2-5, with D uncertain. V lost 2 bases to trimming and J lost 2 bases, with 12 bases between them. The germline V gene has CDR1 SQVTM and CDR2 ANQGSEA. The CDR3 contains 14 residues. Here the CDR3 reads CSVESGPRQETQYF. In DNA form, the CDR3 reads TGCAGCGTTGAATCCGGACCGCGACAAGAGACCCAGTACTTC. The whole variable domain, remainder taken from reference TRBV29-1 and TRBJ2-5, is SAVISQKPSRDICQRGTSLTIQCQVDSQVTMMFWYRQQPGQSLTLIATANQGSEATYESGFVIDKFPISRPNLTFSTLTVSNMSPEDSSIYLCSVESGPRQETQYFGPGTRLLVL.

Many counts were recorded for this clonotype. V and J are TRBV12-3 or TRBV12-4 and TRBJ2-2, with 8 bases matching TRBD2. V lost 3 bases to trimming and J lost 7 bases; unmatched junction nucleotides: 4. The CDR3 is 14 residues long. DNA for the CDR3: TGTGCCAGCAGTTTTTCCGGGGGGGGCGGGGAGCTGTTTTTT. Its protein product is CASSFSGGGGELFF.

This chain uses TRBV4-2 with TRBJ2-7; a weak D match, TRBD1 (5 bases). V lost 1 base, J lost 5 bases, and 9 bases lay in between. Per germline, CDR1 LGHNA and CDR2 YNFKEQ. The CDR3 covers 13 residues. The DNA of the CDR3 is TGTGCCAGCAGCCAAGGCAGGGTCCACGAGCAGTACTTC. It codes for CASSQGRVHEQYF.

This clonotype was found many times. The chain uses TRBV28 and TRBJ2-7; 12 positions match TRBD1. CDR1 and CDR2 (germline): MDHEN, SYDVKM. Unmatched junction bases numbered 7, after V lost 5 bases and J lost 5 bases. The CDR3 covers 15 residues. CDR3 bases: TGTGCCAGCAGTCTCCCGGGACAGGGGGCTCACGAGCAGTACTTC. Protein: CASSLPGQGAHEQYF.

This chain connects TRBV20-1 to TRBJ2-3; 8 positions match TRBD2. Losses at the gene ends were 4 bases for V and 0 bases for J; bases not matched to a gene: 9. Germline lookup yields CDR1 DFQATT and CDR2 SNEGSKA (reference sequence). This CDR3 contains 16 residues. CDR3 coding DNA: TGCAGTGCTAAACCATCGGGGGGGAGTAGCACAGATACGCAGTATTTT. It encodes CSAKPSGGSSTDTQYF.

Remarks on this clonotype: One base away lies a much larger clone, so this may be a sequencing read error. The chain links TRBV19 to TRBJ2-7; TRBD2 aligns across 7 bases. TRBJ2-1 explains the end of the DNA better; the J call may be wrong. From germline, CDR1 is LNHDA and CDR2 SQIVND (reference sequence). The CDR3 sequence is 14 residues long. The CDR3 is CASTPWGGHYEQFF. As DNA, the CDR3 is TGTGCCAGTACCCCCTGGGGAGGGCACTACGAGCAGTTCTTC.

This clonotype was picked up many times. V gene TRBV27 combines with J gene TRBJ2-1, with 7 nucleotides matching TRBD2. The CDR3 spans 15 residues. Germline V gene lookup returns CDR1 MNHEY and CDR2 SMNVEV (reference sequence). V lost 7 bases to trimming and J lost 0 bases; unmatched junction nucleotides: 6. The chain's CDR3 is CASKAGTISYNEQFF. The CDR3 nucleotides read TGTGCCAGCAAGGCGGGGACTATCTCCTACAATGAGCAGTTCTTC.

The genes are TRBV20-1 and TRBJ2-1; 8 bases fit TRBD2. The junction had 10 bases not matched to a gene; V was cut back by 5 bases and J by 7 bases. Per germline, CDR1 DFQATT and CDR2 SNEGSKA (reference sequence). CDR3 length: 14 residues. The CDR3 sequence is CSAPGLGGFNEQFF. In DNA, the CDR3 is TGCAGTGCTCCGGGACTAGGGGGTTTTAATGAGCAGTTCTTC.

This clonotype showed up many times. The chain employs TRBV20-1 and TRBJ1-1; D not certain. The germline V gene encodes CDR1 DFQATT and CDR2 SNEGSKA (reference sequence). Trimming took off 6 bases at V and 1 base at J, with 12 bases between the two ends. This CDR3 region has 13 residues. CDR3 in DNA: TGCAGTGCGTCGCAGGTTGCGAACACTGAAGCTTTCTTT. Translation: CSASQVANTEAFF.

This clonotype was seen once. This chain links TRBV11-2 with TRBJ2-1, with TRBD1 matching over 7 bases. V shed 1 base, J shed 7 bases, and the junction held 10 bases outside the gene matches. This CDR3 comprises 16 residues. In germline, CDR1 is SGHAT, CDR2 FQNNGV. The CDR3 spells CASSLADRTFKNEQFF. CDR3 sequence (DNA): TGTGCCAGCAGCTTAGCGGACAGGACCTTCAAGAATGAGCAGTTCTTC.

The sample holds many counts of this clonotype. V is TRBV29-1 and J is TRBJ2-7, with 10 bases identical to TRBD1. Germline CDR1 SQVTM, CDR2 ANQGSEA. The CDR3 has 16 residues. The trim removed 3 bases at V and 1 base at J, leaving 9 bases unmatched. The CDR3 protein is CSVEGTGDESSYEQYF. In nucleotides, the CDR3 is TGCAGCGTTGAGGGGACAGGGGACGAATCTTCCTACGAGCAGTACTTC.

A remark on this clonotype: A single base separates this from a much larger clone, so it may be a read error. The chain couples TRBV28 to TRBJ2-7, with D perhaps given as TRBD1 or TRBD2 (5 bases each). Germline V gives CDR1 MDHEN, CDR2 SYDVKM. This CDR3 is 18 amino acids long. Deletions cut 10 bases from V and 1 base from J, with 29 bases between. CDR3 sequence (DNA): TGTGCCAACAGCTATTTTTTTCATCCGGGACGGCTGTCCTACGAGCAGTACTTC. Its translation: CANSYFFHPGRLSYEQYF. The variable domain in full, completed from reference TRBV28 and TRBJ2-7, reads DVKVTQSSRYLVKRTGEKVFLECVQDMDHENMFWYRQDPGLGLRLIYFSYDVKMKEKGDIPEGYSVSREKKERFSLILESASTNQTSMYLCANSYFFHPGRLSYEQYFGPGTRLTVT.

This clonotype was found many times. The chain is built from TRBV11-3 and TRBJ2-7; D is possibly TRBD1 (6 bases). The CDR3 loop spans 14 amino acids. Trimming removed 1 base at V and 1 base at J, with 8 bases between. From germline, CDR1 is SGHNT and CDR2 YENEEA. Here the CDR3 DNA reads TGTGCCAGCAGCTTAGGGACAGAGTCCTACGAGCAGTACTTC. Translation: CASSLGTESYEQYF.

At least ten counts were recorded for this clonotype. The rearrangement links TRBV10-3 to TRBJ2-1; D is possibly TRBD1 or TRBD2 (5 bases each). This CDR3 spans 17 amino acids. Per germline, CDR1 ENHRY and CDR2 SYGVKD. Deletions cut 4 bases from V and 0 bases from J, with 16 bases between. The CDR3 DNA follows: TGTGCCATCAGTGGGGACGACGGGACCTACTCCTACAATGAGCAGTTCTTC. It specifies CAISGDDGTYSYNEQFF.

This clonotype was observed at least ten times. CDR3 nucleotides: TGTGCCAGTACGACGTCGAGTCGACTTGTCGGGGAGCTGTTTTTT. This translates into CASTTSSRLVGELFF. This rearrangement joins TRBV19 to TRBJ2-2; D not resolved. The CDR3 consists of 15 residues. Germline CDR1 reads LNHDA; CDR2 reads SQIVND (reference sequence). V was cut by 7 bases and J by 7 bases, with 19 bases left in between.

This clonotype was counted ten times or more. V is TRBV3-1 and J is TRBJ2-7, with D possibly matching TRBD2 (5 bases). Germline V gives CDR1 LGHDT, CDR2 YNNKEL (reference sequence). CDR3 length: 14 residues. The ends were cut back, 1 base at V and 8 bases at J, with 15 bases in the middle. CDR3 amino acids: CASSQVVDSQQQYF. The CDR3 nucleotides read TGTGCCAGCAGCCAAGTCGTGGACTCCCAACAGCAGTACTTC.

This chain joins TRBV25-1 and TRBJ2-3; possibly TRBD2 for D (6 bases). V gave up 4 bases and J gave up 0 bases, with 20 bases separating them. The CDR3 sequence is 18 residues long. Germline-derived CDR1 and CDR2 are MGHDK and SYGVNS. CDR3 loop: CASSVTSGSESSTDTQYF. Here the CDR3 DNA reads TGTGCCAGCAGTGTGACGTCCGGGAGCGAATCTAGCACAGATACGCAGTATTTT.

This clonotype has at least ten counts. This chain joins TRBV20-1 and TRBJ1-5; 9 bases are a match to TRBD1. The germline V gene encodes CDR1 DFQATT and CDR2 SNEGSKA (reference sequence). CDR3 length equals 17 residues. The J segment lost 2 bases and the V segment lost 3 bases, leaving 11 bases of the junction unmatched. Here the CDR3 reads CSASGQGNLVGNQPQHF. The DNA for the CDR3 is TGCAGTGCTAGTGGACAGGGGAATTTGGTTGGCAATCAGCCCCAGCATTTT.

Note on this clonotype: A read error may be the cause here, since a much bigger clone is one base away. V and J are TRBV19 and TRBJ2-1; TRBD2 might be the D (5 bases). Germline lookup yields CDR1 LNHDA and CDR2 SQIVND (reference sequence). The CDR3 is 17 residues long. V lost 5 bases and J lost 7, with 24 bases in between. The CDR3 nucleotides are TGTGCCAGTAGTTTTTGGGCTAGCTCCGTAAGAGGGAATGAGCAGTTCTTC. Its translation is CASSFWASSVRGNEQFF.

This clonotype has a count of ten or more. This chain connects TRBV11-2 to TRBJ2-3; 7 bases are shared with TRBD1. The CDR3 is 15 residues long. After removal of 6 bases from V and 1 base from J, the junction contained 7 bases not matched to a gene. The V gene's germline CDR1 is SGHAT and CDR2 FQNNGV. The chain's CDR3 is CASSPTGSGTDTQYF. In DNA, the CDR3 is TGTGCCAGCAGTCCGACAGGGTCCGGCACAGATACGCAGTATTTT.

This clonotype was counted ten times or more. This chain uses TRBV9 with TRBJ2-3, with no clear D. The CDR3 is 15 amino acids. Trimming shortened V by 4 bases and J by 1 base, and 13 bases separated the two germline ends. Germline-derived CDR1 and CDR2 are SGDLS and YYNGEE. The CDR3 sequence is CASSPRPIGTDTQYF. In DNA form, the CDR3 reads TGTGCCAGCAGCCCCCGGCCTATTGGCACAGATACGCAGTATTTT.